Ten or more counts support the clone carrying this T cell receptor (beta chain). Its target is unknown. CDR3 size: 13 residues. The V end lost 3 bases, the J end lost 6 bases, and 9 bases lay between the germline ends. Time point: newly diagnosed GD, antithyroid drugs for less than 3 months. Scientists built the TCR library using RNA that was extracted from PBMCs. This sample was included in a study of regulatory T cells in long-lasting Graves disease. Overall study results and limits: Persistent Graves' disease cases displayed lower TCR diversity than newly diagnosed ones. Among samples with persistent disease, TRBV28, TRBJ1-2 and TRBJ2-5 were favored. Exclusively peripheral blood, rather than thyroid tissue, was studied. Those with persistent disease had in common more public clonotypes (around 2,500) than new patients (roughly 1,000).

Construction of the TCR beta libraries employed iRepertoire HTBI primers in conjunction with Arm-PCR of CDR3 regions. Using its own MiXCR run on the multiplex PCR reads, TCRdb lists one record per CDR3 protein. The sample includes approximately 210,000 distinct CDR3 sequences, about 16% of them seen just once. This TCR was recovered from a female donor with Graves disease. Specimen: peripheral blood mononuclear cells (PBMCs), collected at new diagnosis, from a patient treated with antithyroid drugs. The chain is built from TRBV12-3 or TRBV12-4 and TRBJ2-1; D unresolved. The CDR3 spells CASSFHSSNEQFF. CDR3 sequence (DNA): TGTGCCAGCAGTTTCCACTCGTCCAATGAGCAGTTCTTC.